There are many counts of the clone carrying this T cell receptor (beta chain). This CDR3 is built from 15 residues. The V gene end was trimmed by 2 bases and the J gene end by 4 bases; junction bases not matched to a gene: 6. Germline V gene sequence: CDR1 MNHEY, CDR2 SVGEGT. This sample is part of a study of T cell repertoires in cytomegalovirus infection. Using its own MiXCR run on the reads, TCRdb lists one record per CDR3 protein. Among 200,000 to 300,000 distinct CDR3 sequences listed, over 9% were seen once. The sequence came from a human donor in good health (CMV status not recorded). Some clones in this sample may be carry-over from other donors' samples. Sequenced input: PBMCs. The V gene is TRBV6-2 or TRBV6-3, the J gene TRBJ1-1; 8 nucleotides align to TRBD1. The CDR3 here is CASSYHGQGGTEAFF. The DNA for the CDR3 is TGTGCCAGCAGTTACCACGGACAGGGCGGCACTGAAGCTTTCTTT.